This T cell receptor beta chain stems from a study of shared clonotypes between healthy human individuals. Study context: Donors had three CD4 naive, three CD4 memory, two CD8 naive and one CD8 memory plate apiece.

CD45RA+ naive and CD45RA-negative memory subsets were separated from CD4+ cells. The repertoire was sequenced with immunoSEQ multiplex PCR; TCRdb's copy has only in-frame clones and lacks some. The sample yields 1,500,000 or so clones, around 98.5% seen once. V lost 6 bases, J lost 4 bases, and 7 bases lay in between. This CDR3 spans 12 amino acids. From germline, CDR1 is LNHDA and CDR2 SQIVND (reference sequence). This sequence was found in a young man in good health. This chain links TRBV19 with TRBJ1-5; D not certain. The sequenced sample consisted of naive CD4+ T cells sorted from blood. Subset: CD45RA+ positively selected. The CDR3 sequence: CASRKENQPQHF. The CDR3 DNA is TGTGCCAGTAGGAAGGAAAATCAGCCCCAGCATTTT. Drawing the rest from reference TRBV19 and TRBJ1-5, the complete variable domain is DGGITQSPKYLFRKEGQNVTLSCEQNLNHDAMYWYRQDPGQGLRLIYYSQIVNDFQKGDIAEGYSVSREKKESFPLTVTSAQKNPTAFYLCASRKENQPQHFGDGTRLSIL.